Listed below are T cell receptor beta chains from one sample, sequenced in a study of T cell responses to AZD1222 COVID-19 vaccine. Assay: immunoSEQ multiplex PCR; the TCRdb copy retains only in-frame clones and omits some. Among roughly 80,000 clones listed, roughly nine tenths were seen once. This specimen was peripheral blood, taken 28 days after the second AZD1222 dose. Source of these receptors: an adult who received the AZD1222 COVID-19 vaccine. Both conserved end residues are part of each CDR3. The D gene is left open where the match is weak. Clone size, where shown, is once, few, many, or a class for clones that have expanded.

j_call: TRBJ1-4
d_call: TRBD1
clone_size: -
v_call: TRBV7-2
cdr3_nt: TGTGCCAGCAGCATAAGACAGGGTAATGAAAAACTGTTTTTT
cdr3_aa: CASSIRQGNEKLFF

j_call: TRBJ2-5
d_call: -
clone_size: -
v_call: TRBV7-9
cdr3_nt: TGTGCCAGCAGCCTAGGGATCTCCGGCGGAGAGACCCAGTACTTC
cdr3_aa: CASSLGISGGETQYF

j_call: TRBJ2-3
d_call: -
clone_size: -
v_call: TRBV29-1
cdr3_nt: TGCAGCGTTGCGGGGCAGAGCACAGATACGCAGTATTTT
cdr3_aa: CSVAGQSTDTQYF

j_call: TRBJ2-7
d_call: -
clone_size: -
v_call: TRBV18
cdr3_nt: TGTGCCAGCTCCCGAGAGTCCCCAACAGGGATCTACGAGCAGTACTTC
cdr3_aa: CASSRESPTGIYEQYF

j_call: TRBJ2-7
d_call: -
clone_size: once
v_call: TRBV9
cdr3_nt: TGTGCCAGCAGCGTAGGGGACGGGACCTACGAGCAGTACTTC
cdr3_aa: CASSVGDGTYEQYF

j_call: TRBJ2-1
d_call: -
clone_size: -
v_call: TRBV12-3/TRBV12-4
cdr3_nt: TGTGCCAGCAGTTTAGGAGGTCACAATGAGCAGTTCTTC
cdr3_aa: CASSLGGHNEQFF

j_call: TRBJ2-5
d_call: TRBD2
clone_size: -
v_call: TRBV6-2/TRBV6-3
cdr3_nt: TGTGCCAGCAGTCTTAGCGGGGGGGCCCGGGAGACCCAGTACTTC
cdr3_aa: CASSLSGGARETQYF

j_call: TRBJ1-1
d_call: -
clone_size: -
v_call: TRBV18
cdr3_nt: TGTGCCAGCTCACCACCTAAAACCACAAGGGCGAACACTGAAGCTTTCTTT
cdr3_aa: CASSPPKTTRANTEAFF

j_call: TRBJ2-6
d_call: -
clone_size: -
v_call: TRBV28
cdr3_nt: TGCGCCAGCAGTTCCCCTGGGGGGGGGCCGGGGGCCAACGTCCTGACTTTC
cdr3_aa: CASSSPGGGPGANVLTF

j_call: TRBJ2-2
d_call: TRBD2
clone_size: few
v_call: TRBV19
cdr3_nt: TGTGCCAGTACAGGGACTAGCGTAACCGGGGAGCTGTTTTTT
cdr3_aa: CASTGTSVTGELFF

j_call: TRBJ2-7
d_call: -
clone_size: -
v_call: TRBV7-2
cdr3_nt: TGTGCCAGCAGCTTAGCGACAGTAAGCTCCTACGAGCAGTACTTC
cdr3_aa: CASSLATVSSYEQYF

j_call: TRBJ2-4
d_call: TRBD2
clone_size: once
v_call: TRBV7-2
cdr3_nt: TGTGCCAGCAGCTCTAGAGGCGGGGGGGCAGCCAAAAACATTCAGTACTTC
cdr3_aa: CASSSRGGGAAKNIQYF

j_call: TRBJ2-7
d_call: TRBD2
clone_size: -
v_call: TRBV7-9
cdr3_nt: TGTGCCAGCAGCTTGGTTGTGCGGGGGGGCCGGTACGAGCAGTACTTC
cdr3_aa: CASSLVVRGGRYEQYF

j_call: TRBJ2-7
d_call: -
clone_size: -
v_call: TRBV6-2/TRBV6-3
cdr3_nt: TGTGCCAGCAGTTACACGCACCTGGGGGTATCCTACGAGCAGTACTTC
cdr3_aa: CASSYTHLGVSYEQYF

j_call: TRBJ1-3
d_call: -
clone_size: -
v_call: TRBV2
cdr3_nt: TGTGCCAGCAACCCCCGGACCTCTGGAAACACCATATATTTT
cdr3_aa: CASNPRTSGNTIYF

j_call: TRBJ2-1
d_call: -
clone_size: -
v_call: TRBV12-2
cdr3_nt: TGTGCAAGTCGCTTATGGCGGTACAATGAGCAGTTCTTC
cdr3_aa: CASRLWRYNEQFF

j_call: TRBJ1-1
d_call: TRBD1
clone_size: -
v_call: TRBV7-9
cdr3_nt: TGTGCCAGCAGCACATACAGGGGGCGCGGGAACACTGAAGCTTTCTTT
cdr3_aa: CASSTYRGRGNTEAFF

j_call: TRBJ1-4
d_call: TRBD1
clone_size: -
v_call: TRBV3-1/TRBV3-2
cdr3_nt: TGTGCCAGCAGCCGCGAGGGGACAGGGGAATATGAAAAACTGTTTTTT
cdr3_aa: CASSREGTGEYEKLFF

j_call: TRBJ2-1
d_call: -
clone_size: -
v_call: TRBV2
cdr3_nt: TGTGCCAGCAGGGATAGGACAGCCTACAATGAGCAGTTCTTC
cdr3_aa: CASRDRTAYNEQFF

j_call: TRBJ2-7
d_call: -
clone_size: -
v_call: TRBV4-1
cdr3_nt: TGCGCCAGCAGCCAAGGGTTGGGCTCCTACGAGCAGTACTTC
cdr3_aa: CASSQGLGSYEQYF

j_call: TRBJ1-5
d_call: -
clone_size: -
v_call: TRBV6-5
cdr3_nt: TGTGCCAGCAGGAAGGGGCTGAATCAGCCCCAGCATTTT
cdr3_aa: CASRKGLNQPQHF

j_call: TRBJ2-1
d_call: -
clone_size: -
v_call: TRBV5-1
cdr3_nt: TGCGCCAGCAGCACCCGGCCTCCTACTTATGAGCAGTTCTTC
cdr3_aa: CASSTRPPTYEQFF

j_call: TRBJ2-7
d_call: -
clone_size: -
v_call: TRBV5-8
cdr3_nt: TGTGCCAGCAGCTTGTGGGGTGGTTACGAGCAGTACTTC
cdr3_aa: CASSLWGGYEQYF

j_call: TRBJ1-5
d_call: -
clone_size: -
v_call: TRBV6-2/TRBV6-3
cdr3_nt: TGTGCCAGCAGCCGGGGAGGGGGACGCAATCAGCCCCAGCATTTT
cdr3_aa: CASSRGGGRNQPQHF

j_call: TRBJ1-3
d_call: -
clone_size: -
v_call: TRBV5-1
cdr3_nt: TGCGCCAGCAGCTTGGCCCCAGGCAGCTCTGGAAACACCATATATTTT
cdr3_aa: CASSLAPGSSGNTIYF

j_call: TRBJ1-1
d_call: TRBD1
clone_size: -
v_call: TRBV2
cdr3_nt: TGTGCCAGCAGGGAGACAGGGGGCACTGAAGCTTTCTTT
cdr3_aa: CASRETGGTEAFF

j_call: TRBJ2-3
d_call: TRBD2
clone_size: -
v_call: TRBV30
cdr3_nt: TGTGCCTGGAGTCAACTAGCGGGGGGTCGGTGGACCCACAGAGATACGCAGTATTTT
cdr3_aa: CAWSQLAGGRWTHRDTQYF

j_call: TRBJ2-1
d_call: -
clone_size: -
v_call: TRBV24-1
cdr3_nt: TGTGCCACCAGTACTAGTAGGGGGATTCGGAATGAGCAGTTCTTC
cdr3_aa: CATSTSRGIRNEQFF

j_call: TRBJ2-1
d_call: -
clone_size: -
v_call: TRBV18
cdr3_nt: TGTGCCAGCTCACCTAGACTAGGGTCCTACAATGAGCAGTTCTTC
cdr3_aa: CASSPRLGSYNEQFF

j_call: TRBJ2-7
d_call: -
clone_size: -
v_call: TRBV5-3
cdr3_nt: TGTGCCAGAAGCGGGGCCTACGAGCAGTACTTC
cdr3_aa: CARSGAYEQYF

j_call: TRBJ2-2
d_call: TRBD1
clone_size: -
v_call: TRBV14
cdr3_nt: TGTGCCAGCAGCCGGGGACAGGGGATCACCGGGGAGCTGTTTTTT
cdr3_aa: CASSRGQGITGELFF

j_call: TRBJ1-3
d_call: TRBD1
clone_size: -
v_call: TRBV18
cdr3_nt: TGTGCCAGCTCACCCGGACAGGGACGAAACACCATATATTTT
cdr3_aa: CASSPGQGRNTIYF

j_call: TRBJ2-5
d_call: -
clone_size: -
v_call: TRBV4-3
cdr3_nt: TGCGCCAGCAGCCAAGATCGTGCCATGGGAGAGACCCAGTACTTC
cdr3_aa: CASSQDRAMGETQYF

j_call: TRBJ1-1
d_call: -
clone_size: once
v_call: TRBV28
cdr3_nt: TGTGCCATCACGAATATGAAAGGCACTGAAGCTTTCTTT
cdr3_aa: CAITNMKGTEAFF

j_call: TRBJ2-7
d_call: TRBD1
clone_size: -
v_call: TRBV11-2
cdr3_nt: TGTGCCAGCAGAAATACAGGGGGCGCAGTGAAATCCTACGAGCAGTACTTC
cdr3_aa: CASRNTGGAVKSYEQYF

j_call: TRBJ1-5
d_call: -
clone_size: -
v_call: TRBV12-3/TRBV12-4
cdr3_nt: TGTGCCAGCACCGACAGCCAAATTCAGCCCCAGCATTTT
cdr3_aa: CASTDSQIQPQHF

j_call: TRBJ2-7
d_call: TRBD1
clone_size: -
v_call: TRBV28
cdr3_nt: TGTGCCAGCCTTTCCACCGGGACAGGGGACTACGAGCAGTACTTC
cdr3_aa: CASLSTGTGDYEQYF

j_call: TRBJ2-7
d_call: -
clone_size: -
v_call: TRBV5-8
cdr3_nt: TGTGCCAGCAGCTTGTATTCCTCTACCTACGAGCAGTACTTC
cdr3_aa: CASSLYSSTYEQYF

j_call: TRBJ1-4
d_call: -
clone_size: -
v_call: TRBV9
cdr3_nt: TGTGCCAGCAGCGTAAGTCCCGCAACTAATGAAAAACTGTTTTTT
cdr3_aa: CASSVSPATNEKLFF

j_call: TRBJ2-3
d_call: -
clone_size: -
v_call: TRBV28
cdr3_nt: TGTGCCAGCGAATCATCTGGGGATACGCAGTATTTT
cdr3_aa: CASESSGDTQYF

j_call: TRBJ2-7
d_call: -
clone_size: once
v_call: TRBV28
cdr3_nt: TGTGCCAGCAGCCGGTCCGGGGGCTCCTACGAGCAGTACTTC
cdr3_aa: CASSRSGGSYEQYF

j_call: TRBJ2-7
d_call: -
clone_size: -
v_call: TRBV5-1
cdr3_nt: TGCGCCAGCAGCTTGGGGGTCTCAGGCGCGGGCTACGAGCAGTACTTC
cdr3_aa: CASSLGVSGAGYEQYF

j_call: TRBJ2-7
d_call: TRBD1
clone_size: once
v_call: TRBV10-3
cdr3_nt: TGTGCCGCGCAGGGGGTCCTTACCTACGAGCAGTACTTC
cdr3_aa: CAAQGVLTYEQYF

j_call: TRBJ1-1
d_call: -
clone_size: -
v_call: TRBV5-1
cdr3_nt: TGCGCCAGCAGCTTTAACAGCGTTGGGAGCACTGAAGCTTTCTTT
cdr3_aa: CASSFNSVGSTEAFF